The entry that follows covers one TCR beta chain sequence. The CDR3 sequence is 16 residues long. V shed 4 bases and J 8 bases; nucleotides not matched to a gene: 14. The germline V gene has CDR1 SQVTM and CDR2 ANQGSEA. The sample originates from a study of patients and donors after allogeneic stem cell transplantation. MiXCR was run by TCRdb on the RT-PCR reads, yielding one entry per CDR3 protein. This table has roughly 200,000 distinct CDR3 sequences, around 41% appearing once. The rearrangement joins TRBV29-1 to TRBJ2-1, with 10 bases that match TRBD1. The clonotype comes from a human donor who was either an allogeneic HSCT recipient or a stem cell or donor lymphocyte infusion donor (not recorded which). It is not recorded whose cells these are; they may come from a transplant donor. The sample was blood, either unsorted or a sorted T cell fraction (not recorded which). The CDR3 loop reads CSVGPLPGQGYDEQFF. The CDR3 DNA sequence: TGCAGCGTTGGACCTCTTCCGGGACAGGGGTACGATGAGCAGTTCTTC.